This T cell receptor (beta chain) is drawn from a study of cytomegalovirus exposure and HLA in healthy donors. The PCR was carried out with 60 Vbeta primers and 13 Jbeta primers. The protocol was immunoSEQ multiplex PCR, while the TCRdb copy is restricted to in-frame clones and leaves out a portion. The sample shows about 160,000 clones, about 80% of them seen only once. Material for sequencing was PBMCs. The receptor comes from a man aged 18 to 30 in good health and CMV-seropositive.

CDR3 bases: TGTGCCAGCAGCTTAGGGGGGGACGCCGGTCAGTTCTTC. Residues: CASSLGGDAGQFF. This chain uses TRBV7-2 with TRBJ2-1; possible D gene TRBD2, 6 bases. Germline CDR1 is SGHTA and CDR2 is FQGNSA. V lost 1 base and J lost 13, with 14 bases in between. The CDR3 runs to 13 residues.